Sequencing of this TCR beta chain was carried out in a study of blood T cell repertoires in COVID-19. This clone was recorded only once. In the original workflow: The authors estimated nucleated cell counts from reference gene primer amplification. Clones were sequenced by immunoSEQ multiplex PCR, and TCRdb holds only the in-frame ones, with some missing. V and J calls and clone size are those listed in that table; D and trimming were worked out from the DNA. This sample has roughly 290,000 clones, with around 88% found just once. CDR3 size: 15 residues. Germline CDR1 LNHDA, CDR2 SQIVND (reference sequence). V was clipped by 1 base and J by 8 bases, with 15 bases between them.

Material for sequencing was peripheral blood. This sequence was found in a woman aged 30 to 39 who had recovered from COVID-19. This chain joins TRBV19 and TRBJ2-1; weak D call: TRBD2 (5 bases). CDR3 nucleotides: TGTGCCAGTAGTATAGGTGGGAGTGTGCGGTATGAGCAGTTCTTC. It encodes CASSIGGSVRYEQFF.